The source of this TCR beta chain is a study of T-cell reconstitution after alpha-beta-depleted transplantation in children (dated by TCRdb to 2016 to 2017). Broadly, across the study: T-cell immune reconstitution after TCRalphabeta/CD19-depleted allogeneic hematopoietic cell transplantation in children was quantitatively tracked in the study by means of TCR repertoire profiling.

The meaning of the sample's treatment or condition label: allogeneic hematopoietic cell transplantation with graft depleted of TCRalphabeta T cells and CD19 B cells. Transplant recipients were children who received TCRalphabeta/CD19-depleted allogeneic hematopoietic cell grafts. Regarding this clonotype: Its binding antigen is unknown. One base away there is no much larger clone; base qualities are not given.

Overall study outcomes, separate from this receptor: Over the following months the frequencies of hyperexpanded clones went down, and after one year T-cell counts and TCRbeta diversity were mostly credited to newly produced T cells. The apparently early alphabetaT-cell count recovery about two months after transplant was reportedly dependent on only several hundred rapidly expanded clones derived from non-depleted graft cells. The high TCRbeta diversity at day 60 in some patients was ascribed to recipient T cells and intrathymic progenitors that had survived conditioning.

Library construction relied on PCR. TCRdb lists the instrument as Illumina HiSeq 2500. Molecular barcoding was employed in the preparation of TCR libraries, with unique molecular identifiers being used to normalize TCRbeta repertoire quantification. The public reads were reanalyzed by TCRdb: fastp trimming at Q25, MiXCR alignment, in-frame beta chains only. Entries are consolidated by CDR3 protein sequence, retaining the most common genes and DNA. The sample records 780,000 or so distinct CDR3 sequences, roughly 16% of which are singletons. Approximately 5% of the sample is held by the ten biggest clonotypes. Compared with germline, V lacks 3 bases and J lacks 3 bases; bases without a gene match: 1. The cysteine opens and the phenylalanine closes a CDR3 of 16 amino acids. Only CDR3 DNA remains: 48 bases, in frame from the first base. From the germline V gene, CDR1 is KGHDR and CDR2 is SFDVKD.

The chain was built from TRBV24-1 and TRBJ2-1, and 13 junctional nucleotides match TRBD2. Source: PBMCs, mostly from graft donor cells, taken 360 days after TCRalphabeta/CD19-depleted stem cell transplant. This TCR derives from a male patient younger than 18 who had a stem cell transplant for acute lymphoblastic leukemia, so the T cells may come from the graft donor. In nucleotide form, the sequence is TGTGCCACCAGTGATGGACTAGCGGGAGACTACAATGAGCAGTTCTTC. This sequence encodes CATSDGLAGDYNEQFF.